This is a list of T cell receptor beta chains from one sample in a study of T cells in Graves' hyperthyroidism and ophthalmopathy. In TCRdb, the multiplex PCR reads were re-called with MiXCR into one record per CDR3 protein. This table has more than 500,000 distinct CDR3 sequences, around 50% appearing once. The sample comprised peripheral blood or thyroid tissue (not recorded which). All receptors derive from an adult woman with Graves' disease, either hyperthyroidism or ophthalmopathy (not recorded which). CDR3s include the opening cysteine and the closing phenylalanine or tryptophan.

TRBV29-1,CSAGGGYTF
TRBV19,CASSSLDSSYNEQFF
TRBV30,CAWSVLGGGQPQHF
TRBV29-1,CSVEDRGTSSGNTEAFF
TRBV5-4,CASTEKSSGANVLTF
TRBV20-1,CSVYPGDGANVLTF
TRBV7-2,CASSQEGGTGGGEETQYF
TRBV7-9,CASSPHLPTEQANYGYTF
TRBV24-1,CATSDSGRGNSYGQYF
TRBV15,CATSFLGGLRSGNTIYF
TRBV7-2,CASSSGQYGYTF
TRBV7-4,CASSFPSGSTEASF
TRBV12-3/TRBV12-4,CASSSPGLAIEQFF
TRBV5-4,CASSGRDLLTDTQYF
TRBV2,CASSELGWYEQYF
TRBV15,CATSRETGANVLTF
TRBV15,CATSRDVGQVGSGANVLTF
TRBV20-1,CSASIRQGRTEAFF
TRBV3-1,CASSHAGTGVPGELFF
TRBV5-1,CASRPTTGTYGYTF
TRBV20-1,CSARDPLTGLDTEAFF
TRBV4-2,CASSRGLAGGTRTDTQYF
TRBV29-1,CSVKTGSNQPQYF
TRBV20-1,CSAPACLAVQEAQYF
TRBV5-1,CASSLTGTALEKLFF
TRBV5-1,CASSLGTGSGANVLTF
TRBV4-1,CASSQERRGGNTF
TRBV19,CASSVRTDASGNTIYF
TRBV27,CASGTNLTF
TRBV5-6,CASSRPTGRPGANVLTF
TRBV20-1,CSASGTGASNQPQHF
TRBV19,CASSIDEAATGELYF
TRBV7-2,CASSSAVDLYDNSPLHF
TRBV4-2,CASRDRVQAFF
TRBV20-1,CSASRPQHF
TRBV5-1,CASSFGTDPEREQYF
TRBV15,CATSRDPGGVLYGYTF
TRBV19,CASSTWGDSNQPQHF
TRBV9,CASSPQLRTGGTEAFF
TRBV20-1,CSAEPRDRAYEQYF
TRBV9,CASSVGEGRNYTF
TRBV20-1,CSAREGGGPRVGTQYF
TRBV28,CASSSGEYGYTF
TRBV11-1,CASSLTSRTDTQYF
TRBV7-8,CASSVSRDHRDNSYEQYF
TRBV29-1,CSVSPYGGMGTEAFF
TRBV29-1,CSVENRDSGLEKLFF
TRBV19,CASSRKGRNQPQHF
TRBV6-1,CASSTYRGLAGGGTQYF
TRBV24-1,CATSDSSVRERNEQYF
TRBV11-3,CASSVRQGGQPQHF
TRBV28,CASSWLGVGQPQHF
TRBV10-3,CAIGAGVRNTEAFF
TRBV29-1,CSVPVGAYEQYF
TRBV6-1,CASSGGTGVGETQYF
TRBV19,CASSVTGMNSPLHF
TRBV29-1,CSVVGARGQYYEQYF
TRBV20-1,CSAPALTDYNSPLHF
TRBV20-1,CSARGTDFYGYTF